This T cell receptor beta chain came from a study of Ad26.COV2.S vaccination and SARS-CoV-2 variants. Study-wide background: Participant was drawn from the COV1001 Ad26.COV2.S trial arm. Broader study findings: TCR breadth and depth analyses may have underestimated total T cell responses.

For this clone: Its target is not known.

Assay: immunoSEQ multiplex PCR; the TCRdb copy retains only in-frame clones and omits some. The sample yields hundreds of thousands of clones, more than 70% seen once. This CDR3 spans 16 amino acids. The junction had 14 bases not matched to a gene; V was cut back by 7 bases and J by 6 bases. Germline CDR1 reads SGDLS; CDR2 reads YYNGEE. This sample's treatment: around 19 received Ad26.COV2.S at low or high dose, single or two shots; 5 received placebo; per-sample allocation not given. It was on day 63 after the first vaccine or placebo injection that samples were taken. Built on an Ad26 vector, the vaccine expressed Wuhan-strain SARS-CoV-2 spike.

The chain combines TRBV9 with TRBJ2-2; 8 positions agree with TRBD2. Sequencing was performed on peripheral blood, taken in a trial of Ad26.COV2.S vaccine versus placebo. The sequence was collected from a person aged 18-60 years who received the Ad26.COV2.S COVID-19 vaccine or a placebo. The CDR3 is CASYEGAGERAGELFF. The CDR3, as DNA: TGTGCCAGCTACGAGGGAGCGGGAGAACGGGCCGGGGAGCTGTTTTTT. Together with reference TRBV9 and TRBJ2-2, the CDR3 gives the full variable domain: DSGVTQTPKHLITATGQRVTLRCSPRSGDLSVYWYQQSLDQGLQFLIQYYNGEERAKGNILERFSAQQFPDLHSELNLSSLELGDSALYFCASYEGAGERAGELFFGEGSRLTVL.